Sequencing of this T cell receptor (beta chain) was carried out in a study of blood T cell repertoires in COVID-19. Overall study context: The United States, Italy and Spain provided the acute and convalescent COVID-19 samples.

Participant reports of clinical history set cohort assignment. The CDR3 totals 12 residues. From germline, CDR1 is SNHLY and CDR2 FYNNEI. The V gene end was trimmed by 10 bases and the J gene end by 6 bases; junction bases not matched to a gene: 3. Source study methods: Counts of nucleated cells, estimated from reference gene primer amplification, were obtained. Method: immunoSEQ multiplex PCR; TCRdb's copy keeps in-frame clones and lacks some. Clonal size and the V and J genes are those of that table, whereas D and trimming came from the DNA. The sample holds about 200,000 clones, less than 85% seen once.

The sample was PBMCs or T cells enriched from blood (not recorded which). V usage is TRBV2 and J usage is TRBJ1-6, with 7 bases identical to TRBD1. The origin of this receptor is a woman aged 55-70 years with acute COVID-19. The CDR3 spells CATGTVNSPLHF. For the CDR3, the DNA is TGTGCCACCGGGACAGTTAATTCACCCCTCCACTTT.